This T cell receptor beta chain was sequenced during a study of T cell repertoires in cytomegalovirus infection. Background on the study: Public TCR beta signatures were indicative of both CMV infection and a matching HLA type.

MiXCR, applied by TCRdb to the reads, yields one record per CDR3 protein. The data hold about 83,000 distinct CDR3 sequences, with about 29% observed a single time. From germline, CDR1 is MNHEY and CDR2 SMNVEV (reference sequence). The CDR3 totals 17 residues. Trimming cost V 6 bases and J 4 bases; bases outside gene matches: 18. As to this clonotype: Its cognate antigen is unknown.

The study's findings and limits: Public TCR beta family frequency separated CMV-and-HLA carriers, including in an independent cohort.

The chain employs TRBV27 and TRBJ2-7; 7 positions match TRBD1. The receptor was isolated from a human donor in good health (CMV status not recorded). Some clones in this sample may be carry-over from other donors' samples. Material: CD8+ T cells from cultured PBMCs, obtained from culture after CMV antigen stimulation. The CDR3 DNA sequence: TGTGCCAGCAGAGCCCAGATCCGGGGACAGATATTTTACGAGCAGTACTTC. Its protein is CASRAQIRGQIFYEQYF.